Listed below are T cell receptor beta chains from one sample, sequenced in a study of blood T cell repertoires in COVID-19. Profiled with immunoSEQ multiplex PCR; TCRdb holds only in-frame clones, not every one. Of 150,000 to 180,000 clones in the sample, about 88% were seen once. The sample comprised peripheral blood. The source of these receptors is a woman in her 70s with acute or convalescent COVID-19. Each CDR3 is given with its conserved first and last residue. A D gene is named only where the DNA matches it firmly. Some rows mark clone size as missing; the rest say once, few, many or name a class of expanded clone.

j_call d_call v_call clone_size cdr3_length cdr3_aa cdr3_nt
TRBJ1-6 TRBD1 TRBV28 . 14 CASSTTGDNSPLHF TGTGCCAGCAGCACGACAGGGGATAATTCACCCCTCCACTTT
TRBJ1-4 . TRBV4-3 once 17 CASSQDLPGVRSEKLFF TGCGCCAGCAGCCAAGATCTTCCAGGGGTCAGGAGTGAAAAACTGTTTTTT
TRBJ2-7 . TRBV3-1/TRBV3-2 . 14 CASSPQGSSYEQYF TGTGCCAGCAGCCCCCAGGGGAGCTCCTACGAGCAGTACTTC
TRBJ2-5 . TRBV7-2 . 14 CASSLGRLGETQYF TGTGCCAGCAGCTTAGGCCGACTAGGCGAGACCCAGTACTTC
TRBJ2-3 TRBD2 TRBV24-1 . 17 CATSDAGTSGGRLTQYF TGTGCCACCAGTGACGCCGGGACTAGCGGGGGCCGCCTTACGCAGTATTTT
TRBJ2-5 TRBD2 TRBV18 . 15 CASSPREGFQETQYF TGTGCCAGCTCACCACGGGAGGGATTCCAAGAGACCCAGTACTTC
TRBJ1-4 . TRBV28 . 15 CASSHRTVTNEKLFF TGTGCCAGCAGCCATAGGACAGTAACTAATGAAAAACTGTTTTTT
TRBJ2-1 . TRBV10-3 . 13 CAIRRMDSNEQFF TGTGCCATCAGGCGGATGGACAGCAATGAGCAGTTCTTC
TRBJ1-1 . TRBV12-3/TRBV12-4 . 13 CASSIAGGVEAFF TGTGCCAGCAGTATTGCGGGGGGAGTTGAAGCTTTCTTT
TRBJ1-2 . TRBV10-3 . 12 CAISTGSYGYTF TGTGCCATCAGTACAGGGAGCTATGGCTACACCTTC
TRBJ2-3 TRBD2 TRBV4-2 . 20 CASSTQPAAGGFSSTDTQYF TGTGCCAGCAGCACTCAACCGGCAGCGGGGGGTTTCTCTAGCACAGATACGCAGTATTTT
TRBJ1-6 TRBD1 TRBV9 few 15 CASSVGDRDLSPLHF TGTGCCAGCAGCGTGGGGGACAGGGACCTCTCACCCCTCCACTTT
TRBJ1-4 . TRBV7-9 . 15 CASSSWAFANEKLFF TGTGCCAGCAGCTCGTGGGCGTTTGCTAATGAAAAACTGTTTTTT
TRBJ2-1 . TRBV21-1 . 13 CASKDNRNNEQFF TGTGCCAGCAAGGATAACAGAAACAATGAGCAGTTCTTC
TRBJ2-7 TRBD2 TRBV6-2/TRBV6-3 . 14 CASSYSSGSYEQYF TGTGCCAGCAGTTACTCGAGCGGGAGCTACGAGCAGTACTTC
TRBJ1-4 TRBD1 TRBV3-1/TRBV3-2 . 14 CASSRTGGNEKLFF TGTGCCAGCAGCCGGACAGGGGGCAACGAAAAACTGTTTTTT
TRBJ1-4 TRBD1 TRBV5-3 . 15 CARSNGQGAFEKLFF TGTGCCAGAAGCAATGGACAGGGGGCGTTTGAAAAACTGTTTTTT
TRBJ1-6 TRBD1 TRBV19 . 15 CASSMWTGGHSPLHF TGTGCCAGTAGTATGTGGACAGGGGGCCATTCACCCCTCCACTTT
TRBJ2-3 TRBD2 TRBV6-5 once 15 CASSRLAGAIDTQYF TGTGCCAGCAGTCGACTAGCGGGGGCAATAGATACGCAGTATTTT
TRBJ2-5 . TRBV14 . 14 CASSRLSTGETQYF TGTGCCAGCAGCCGCCTCTCGACAGGCGAGACCCAGTACTTC
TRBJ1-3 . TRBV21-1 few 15 CASSKRHPSGNTIYF TGTGCCAGCAGCAAAAGACACCCCTCTGGAAACACCATATATTTT
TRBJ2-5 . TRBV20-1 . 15 CSASVTGGPLETQYF TGCAGTGCTAGTGTAACTGGAGGGCCTCTTGAGACCCAGTACTTC
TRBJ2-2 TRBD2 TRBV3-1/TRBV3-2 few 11 CATGGTGELFF TGTGCCACCGGGGGGACCGGGGAGCTGTTTTTT
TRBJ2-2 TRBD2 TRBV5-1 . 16 CASSLGTSGYTGELFF TGCGCCAGCAGCTTGGGGACTAGCGGGTACACCGGGGAGCTGTTTTTT
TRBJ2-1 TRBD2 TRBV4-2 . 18 CASSQDADRAGGLNEQFF TGTGCCAGCAGCCAAGATGCGGATAGGGCGGGGGGGCTCAATGAGCAGTTCTTC
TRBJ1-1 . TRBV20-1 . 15 CSASERQIRSTEAFF TGCAGTGCTAGTGAACGACAGATAAGAAGCACTGAAGCTTTCTTT
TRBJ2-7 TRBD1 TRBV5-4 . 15 CASSLARGPLYEQYF TGTGCCAGCAGCTTGGCCAGGGGGCCTTTATACGAGCAGTACTTC
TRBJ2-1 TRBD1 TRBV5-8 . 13 CASRGQAYNEQFF TGTGCCAGCCGGGGACAGGCATACAATGAGCAGTTCTTC
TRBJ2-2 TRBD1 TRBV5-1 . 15 CATPLTGSNTGELFF TGCGCCACCCCGTTGACAGGGTCGAACACCGGGGAGCTGTTTTTT
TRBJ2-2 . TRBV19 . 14 CASSIFTDTGELFF TGTGCCAGTAGTATTTTCACGGACACCGGGGAGCTGTTTTTT
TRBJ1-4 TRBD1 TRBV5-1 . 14 CASSLYRGGEKLFF TGCGCCAGCAGCTTGTACAGGGGTGGTGAAAAACTGTTTTTT
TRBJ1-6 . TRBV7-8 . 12 CASTRRGFPLHF TGTGCCAGCACCCGAAGGGGTTTCCCCCTCCACTTT
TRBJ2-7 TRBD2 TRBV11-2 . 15 CASSYDGGESYEQYF TGTGCCAGCAGCTACGACGGGGGGGAAAGTTACGAGCAGTACTTC
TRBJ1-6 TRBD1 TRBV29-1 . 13 CSARGQANSPLHF TGCAGCGCCAGGGGGCAGGCTAATTCACCCCTCCACTTT
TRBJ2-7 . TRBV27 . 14 CASSPLGQPYEQYF TGTGCCAGCAGTCCTTTGGGGCAGCCTTACGAGCAGTACTTC
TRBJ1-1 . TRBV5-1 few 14 CASSVGGQYTEAFF TGCGCCAGCAGCGTGGGGGGGCAGTACACTGAAGCTTTCTTT
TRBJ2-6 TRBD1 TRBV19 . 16 CASSPGTGAGANVLTF TGTGCCAGTAGTCCCGGGACAGGGGCCGGGGCCAACGTCCTGACTTTC
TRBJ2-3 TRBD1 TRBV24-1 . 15 CATSDGTGGTDTQYF TGTGCCACCAGTGACGGGACAGGGGGCACAGATACGCAGTATTTT
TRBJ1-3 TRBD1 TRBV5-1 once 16 CASSLAGQGAGNTIYF TGCGCCAGCAGCTTGGCGGGACAGGGGGCTGGAAACACCATATATTTT
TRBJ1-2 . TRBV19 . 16 CASSAFLVREFDGYTF TGTGCCAGTAGCGCTTTCCTCGTCCGGGAGTTCGATGGCTACACCTTC
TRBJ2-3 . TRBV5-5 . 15 CASSSGRTSGDTQYF TGTGCCAGCAGCAGCGGAAGAACCTCGGGAGATACGCAGTATTTT
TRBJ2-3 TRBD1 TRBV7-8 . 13 CASADRSTDTQYF TGTGCCAGCGCGGACAGGAGCACAGATACGCAGTATTTT
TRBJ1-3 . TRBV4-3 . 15 CASSQEASSGNTIYF TGCGCCAGCAGCCAGGAAGCGAGCTCTGGAAACACCATATATTTT
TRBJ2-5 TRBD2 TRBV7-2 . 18 CASSLGTRPTLLGETQYF TGTGCCAGCAGCTTAGGGACTAGACCAACTCTCTTAGGAGAGACCCAGTACTTC